This T cell receptor (beta chain) was found in a study of T cell repertoires in cytomegalovirus infection. Study-wide results and limits: Ex vivo responses were dominated by HLA-C-restricted CMV-specific TCR beta clonotypes.

Germline V CDR1 and CDR2: SGHTA, FQGNSA. Trimming stripped 5 bases from V and 10 bases from J, with 22 bases between. The CDR3 runs 15 residues. This clonotype was recorded a few times. Its antigen is as yet unknown. TCRdb processed the reads anew with MiXCR; each CDR3 protein has one entry. The table records 40,000 to 50,000 distinct CDR3 sequences, roughly 20% of them present only once. Material for sequencing was PBMCs, sequenced either directly or after in vitro stimulation (not recorded which). V and J are TRBV7-2 and TRBJ2-3, with D possibly TRBD2 on 6 matching bases. The clonotype comes from a human donor in good health (CMV status not recorded). Some clones in this sample may be carry-over from other donors' samples. Here the CDR3 reads CASSAGTLLIRAQYF. DNA for the CDR3: TGTGCCAGCAGCGCCGGGACTCTCCTAATTAGAGCGCAGTATTTT.